This entry describes one T cell receptor beta chain. This sample is drawn from a study of T cells after somatic rescue of genetic block. The CDR3 covers 18 residues. Germline CDR1 SEHNR, CDR2 FQNEAQ (reference sequence). V shed 4 bases and J 2 bases; nucleotides not matched to a gene: 10. Profiling relied on immunoSEQ multiplex PCR, and the TCRdb table lists in-frame clones only, not all of them. The table has around 100,000 clones, about nine tenths seen once. The rearrangement links TRBV7-9 to TRBJ2-2; TRBD2 matches 10 bases. The clonotype comes from a woman between 18 and 29 years old. The material sequenced was peripheral blood mononuclear cells (PBMCs). The CDR3 DNA reads as TGTGCCAGCAGCTCCCGACTAGCGGGCCGGACAAACACCGGGGAGCTGTTTTTT. Amino acid sequence: CASSSRLAGRTNTGELFF.